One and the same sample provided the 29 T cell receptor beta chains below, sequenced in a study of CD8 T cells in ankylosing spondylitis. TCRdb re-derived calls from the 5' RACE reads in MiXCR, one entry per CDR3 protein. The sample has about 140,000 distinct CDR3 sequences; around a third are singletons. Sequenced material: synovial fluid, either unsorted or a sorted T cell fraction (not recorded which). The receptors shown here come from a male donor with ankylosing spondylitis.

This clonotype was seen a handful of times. CDR3 coding DNA: TGTGCCAGCAGCCCACCTAGCGGGAGAAAGTTCTTC. Its translation: CASSPPSGRKFF. The chain carries TRBV7-3 and TRBJ2-1, with TRBD2 matching over 10 bases. The CDR3 spans 12 residues. CDR1 SGHTA and CDR2 FQGTGA come from the germline V gene. The V gene end was trimmed by 5 bases and the J gene end by 14 bases; junction bases not matched to a gene: 6.

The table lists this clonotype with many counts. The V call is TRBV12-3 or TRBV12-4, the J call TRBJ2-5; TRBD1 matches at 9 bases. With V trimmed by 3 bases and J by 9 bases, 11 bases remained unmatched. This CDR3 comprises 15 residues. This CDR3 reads CASSFWDRERGAQYF. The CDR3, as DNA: TGTGCCAGCAGTTTTTGGGACAGGGAACGGGGGGCCCAGTACTTC.

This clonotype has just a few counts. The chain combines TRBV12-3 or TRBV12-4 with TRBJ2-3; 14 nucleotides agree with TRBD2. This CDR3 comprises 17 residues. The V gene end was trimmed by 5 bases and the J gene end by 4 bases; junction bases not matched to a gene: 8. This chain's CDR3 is CASSRTSGGPGSDTQYF. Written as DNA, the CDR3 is TGTGCCAGCAGTCGGACTAGCGGGGGGCCGGGGTCAGATACGCAGTATTTT.

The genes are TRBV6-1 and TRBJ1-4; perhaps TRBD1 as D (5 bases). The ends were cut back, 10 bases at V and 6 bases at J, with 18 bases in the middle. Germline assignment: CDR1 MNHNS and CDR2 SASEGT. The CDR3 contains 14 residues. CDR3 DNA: TGTGCCACCAGGCAGGGATGGGGGGATGAAAAACTGTTTTTT. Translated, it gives CATRQGWGDEKLFF.

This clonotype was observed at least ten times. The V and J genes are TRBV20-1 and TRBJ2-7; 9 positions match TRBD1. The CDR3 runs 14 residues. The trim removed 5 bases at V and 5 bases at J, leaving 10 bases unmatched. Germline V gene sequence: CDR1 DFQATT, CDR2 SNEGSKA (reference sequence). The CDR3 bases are TGCAGTGCTGCCCCGGGACAGGGTGCGCACGAGCAGTACTTC. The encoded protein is CSAAPGQGAHEQYF.

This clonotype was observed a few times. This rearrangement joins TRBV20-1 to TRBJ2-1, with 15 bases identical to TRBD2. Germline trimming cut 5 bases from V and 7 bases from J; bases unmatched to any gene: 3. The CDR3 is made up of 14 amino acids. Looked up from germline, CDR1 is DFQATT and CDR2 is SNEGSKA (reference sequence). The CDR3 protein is CSASGTSGRNEQFF. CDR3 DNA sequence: TGCAGTGCTTCCGGGACTAGCGGGAGGAATGAGCAGTTCTTC.

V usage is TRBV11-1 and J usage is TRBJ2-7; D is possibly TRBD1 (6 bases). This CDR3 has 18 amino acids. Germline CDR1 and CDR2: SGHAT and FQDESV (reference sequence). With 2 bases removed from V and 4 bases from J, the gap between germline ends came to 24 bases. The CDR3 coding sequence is TGTGCCAGCAGCTTATCGTCGATTAGGCTTACAGGGACGTACGAGCAGTACTTC. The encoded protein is CASSLSSIRLTGTYEQYF.

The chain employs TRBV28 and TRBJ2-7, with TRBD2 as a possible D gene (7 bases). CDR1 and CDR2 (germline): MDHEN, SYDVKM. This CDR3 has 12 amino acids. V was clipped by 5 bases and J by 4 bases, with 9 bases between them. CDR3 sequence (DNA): TGTGCCAGCAGTGAGGGGGGGTACGAGCAGTACTTC. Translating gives CASSEGGYEQYF.

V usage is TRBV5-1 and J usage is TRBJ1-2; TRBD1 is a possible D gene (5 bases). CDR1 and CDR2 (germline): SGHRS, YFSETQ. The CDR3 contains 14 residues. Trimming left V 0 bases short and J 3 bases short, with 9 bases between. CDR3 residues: CASSLDATDYGYTF. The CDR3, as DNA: TGCGCCAGCAGCTTGGATGCGACAGACTATGGCTACACCTTC. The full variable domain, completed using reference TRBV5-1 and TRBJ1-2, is KAGVTQTPRYLIKTRGQQVTLSCSPISGHRSVSWYQQTPGQGLQFLFEYFSETQRNKGNFPGRFSGRQFSNSRSEMNVSTLELGDSALYLCASSLDATDYGYTFGSGTRLTVV.

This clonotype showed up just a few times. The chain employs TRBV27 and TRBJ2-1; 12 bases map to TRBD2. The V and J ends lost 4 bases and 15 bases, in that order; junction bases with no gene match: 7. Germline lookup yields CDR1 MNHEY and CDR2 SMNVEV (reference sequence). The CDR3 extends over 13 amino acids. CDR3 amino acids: CASSSGLAGRWFF. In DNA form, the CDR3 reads TGTGCCAGCAGTTCGGGACTAGCGGGCCGATGGTTCTTC.

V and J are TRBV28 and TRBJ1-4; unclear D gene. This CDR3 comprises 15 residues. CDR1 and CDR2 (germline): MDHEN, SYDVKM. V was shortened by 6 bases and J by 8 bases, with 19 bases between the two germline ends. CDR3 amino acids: CASSSPGGLEEKLFF. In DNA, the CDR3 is TGTGCCAGCAGCTCCCCCGGAGGGCTGGAGGAAAAACTGTTTTTT. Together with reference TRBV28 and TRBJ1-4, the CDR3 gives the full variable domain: DVKVTQSSRYLVKRTGEKVFLECVQDMDHENMFWYRQDPGLGLRLIYFSYDVKMKEKGDIPEGYSVSREKKERFSLILESASTNQTSMYLCASSSPGGLEEKLFFGSGTQLSVL.

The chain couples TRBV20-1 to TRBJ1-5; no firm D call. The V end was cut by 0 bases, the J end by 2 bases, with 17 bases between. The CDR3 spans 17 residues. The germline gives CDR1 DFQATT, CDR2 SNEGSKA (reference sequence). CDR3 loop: CSARDPSRRYGNQPQHF. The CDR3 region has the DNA TGCAGTGCTAGAGACCCGAGCCGCCGATATGGCAATCAGCCCCAGCATTTT.

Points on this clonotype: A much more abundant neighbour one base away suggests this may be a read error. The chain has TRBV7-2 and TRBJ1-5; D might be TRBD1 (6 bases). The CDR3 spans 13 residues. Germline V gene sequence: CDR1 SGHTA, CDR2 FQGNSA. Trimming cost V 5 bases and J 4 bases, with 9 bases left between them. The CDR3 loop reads CASSPDRNQPQHF. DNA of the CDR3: TGTGCCAGCAGCCCGGACAGAAATCAGCCCCAGCATTTT.

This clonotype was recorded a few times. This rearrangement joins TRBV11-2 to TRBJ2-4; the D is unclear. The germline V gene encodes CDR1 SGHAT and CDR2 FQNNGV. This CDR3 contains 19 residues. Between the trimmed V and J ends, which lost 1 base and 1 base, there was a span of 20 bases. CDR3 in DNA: TGTGCCAGCAGCTTAGGACAATTCCACCTACCGTTTGCCAAAAACATTCAGTACTTC. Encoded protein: CASSLGQFHLPFAKNIQYF.

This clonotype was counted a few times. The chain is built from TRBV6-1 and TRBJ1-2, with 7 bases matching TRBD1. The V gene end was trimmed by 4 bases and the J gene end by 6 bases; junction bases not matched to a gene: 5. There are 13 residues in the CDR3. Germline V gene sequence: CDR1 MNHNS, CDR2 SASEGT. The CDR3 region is CASSAARGDGYTF. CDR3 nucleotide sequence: TGTGCCAGCAGTGCTGCCAGGGGGGATGGCTACACCTTC.

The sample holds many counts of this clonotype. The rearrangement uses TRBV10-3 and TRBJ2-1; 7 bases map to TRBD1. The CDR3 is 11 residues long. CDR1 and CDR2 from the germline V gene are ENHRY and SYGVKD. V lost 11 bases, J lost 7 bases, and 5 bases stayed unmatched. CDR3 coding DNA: TGTGCCGCATCACAGGGGAATGAGCAGTTCTTC. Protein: CAASQGNEQFF.

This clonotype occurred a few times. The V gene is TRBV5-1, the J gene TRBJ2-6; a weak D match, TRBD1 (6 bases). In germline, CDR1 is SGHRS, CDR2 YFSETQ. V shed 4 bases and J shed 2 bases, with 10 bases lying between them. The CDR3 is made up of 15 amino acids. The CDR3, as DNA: TGCGCCAGCAGCCCAGGACAGCCTGGGGCCAACGTCCTGACTTTC. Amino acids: CASSPGQPGANVLTF.

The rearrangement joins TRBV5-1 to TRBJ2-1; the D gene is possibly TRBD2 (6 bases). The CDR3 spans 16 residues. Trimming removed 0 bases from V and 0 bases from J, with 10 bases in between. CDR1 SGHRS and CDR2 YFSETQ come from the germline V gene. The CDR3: CASSLASAYSYNEQFF. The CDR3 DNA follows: TGCGCCAGCAGCTTGGCTAGCGCCTACTCCTACAATGAGCAGTTCTTC.

The CDR3 here is CASSLHGGRDVGQFF. Written as DNA, the CDR3 is TGTGCCAGCAGCCTCCATGGCGGGAGGGACGTCGGGCAGTTCTTC. The rearrangement links TRBV3-1 to TRBJ2-1; 9 bases align to TRBD2. CDR3 size: 15 residues. V lost 4 bases to trimming and J lost 12 bases; unmatched junction nucleotides: 13. Germline values: CDR1 LGHDT, CDR2 YNNKEL (reference sequence).

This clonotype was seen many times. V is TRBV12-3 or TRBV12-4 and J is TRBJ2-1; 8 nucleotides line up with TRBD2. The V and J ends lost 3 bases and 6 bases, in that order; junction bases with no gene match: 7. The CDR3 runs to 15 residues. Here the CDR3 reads CASSFLAGGPNEQFF. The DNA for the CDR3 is TGTGCCAGCAGTTTTCTTGCGGGGGGACCCAATGAGCAGTTCTTC.

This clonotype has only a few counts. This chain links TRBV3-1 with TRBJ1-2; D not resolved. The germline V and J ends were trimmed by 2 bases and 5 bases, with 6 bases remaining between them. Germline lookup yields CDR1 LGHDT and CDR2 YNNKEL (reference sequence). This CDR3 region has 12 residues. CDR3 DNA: TGTGCCAGCAGCCAACAGGATTATGGCTACACCTTC. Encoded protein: CASSQQDYGYTF.

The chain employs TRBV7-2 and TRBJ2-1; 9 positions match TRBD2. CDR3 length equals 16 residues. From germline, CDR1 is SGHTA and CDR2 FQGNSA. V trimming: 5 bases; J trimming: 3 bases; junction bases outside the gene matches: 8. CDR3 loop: CASSPPGSGGYNEQFF. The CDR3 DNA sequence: TGTGCCAGCAGCCCCCCGGGTAGCGGGGGCTACAATGAGCAGTTCTTC.

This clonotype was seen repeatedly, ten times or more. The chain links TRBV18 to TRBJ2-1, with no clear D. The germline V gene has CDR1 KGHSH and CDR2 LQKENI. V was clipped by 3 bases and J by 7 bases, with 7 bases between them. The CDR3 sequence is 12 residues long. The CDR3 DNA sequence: TGTGCCAGCTCACCTACCCGTAATGAGCAGTTCTTC. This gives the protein CASSPTRNEQFF.

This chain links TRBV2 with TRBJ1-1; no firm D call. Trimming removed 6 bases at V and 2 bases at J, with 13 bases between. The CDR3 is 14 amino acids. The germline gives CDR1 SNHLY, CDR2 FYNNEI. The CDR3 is CASRRLPQNTEAFF. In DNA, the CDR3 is TGTGCCAGCAGGAGGTTGCCCCAAAACACTGAAGCTTTCTTT.

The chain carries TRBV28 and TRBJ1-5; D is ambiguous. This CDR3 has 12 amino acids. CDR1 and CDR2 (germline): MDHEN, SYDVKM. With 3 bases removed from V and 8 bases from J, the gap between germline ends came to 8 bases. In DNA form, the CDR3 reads TGTGCCAGCAGTTTTGTGTTTGAGCCCCAGCATTTT. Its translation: CASSFVFEPQHF.

CDR3 nucleotide sequence: TGCAGCGCTTCCGGGACCACTAACCGCTACAATGAGCAGTTCTTC. Translating gives CSASGTTNRYNEQFF. The V and J genes are TRBV29-1 and TRBJ2-1; D could derive from TRBD1 or TRBD2 (5 bases each). V was shortened by 7 bases and J by 3 bases, with 19 bases between the two germline ends. CDR1 is SQVTM and CDR2 is ANQGSEA in the germline V gene. This CDR3 spans 15 amino acids.

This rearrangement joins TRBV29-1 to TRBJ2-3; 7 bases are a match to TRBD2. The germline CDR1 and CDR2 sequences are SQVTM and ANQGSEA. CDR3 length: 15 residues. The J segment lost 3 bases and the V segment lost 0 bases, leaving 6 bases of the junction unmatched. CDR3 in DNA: TGCAGCGTTGAAGATGTGGGGGGGAGAACAGATACGCAGTATTTT. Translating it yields CSVEDVGGRTDTQYF.

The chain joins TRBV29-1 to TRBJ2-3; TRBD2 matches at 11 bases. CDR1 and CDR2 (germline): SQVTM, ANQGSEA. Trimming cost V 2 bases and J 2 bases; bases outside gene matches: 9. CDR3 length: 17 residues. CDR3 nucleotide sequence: TGCAGCGTTGAAAGGGGACTAGCGGCCACCCACACAGATACGCAGTATTTT. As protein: CSVERGLAATHTDTQYF.

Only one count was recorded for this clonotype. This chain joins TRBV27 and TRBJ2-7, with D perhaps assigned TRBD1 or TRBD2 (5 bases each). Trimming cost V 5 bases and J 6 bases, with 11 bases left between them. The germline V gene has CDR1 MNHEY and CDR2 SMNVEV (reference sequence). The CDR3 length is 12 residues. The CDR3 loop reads CASSASGTEQYF. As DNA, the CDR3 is TGTGCCAGCAGTGCTTCGGGGACCGAGCAGTACTTC.